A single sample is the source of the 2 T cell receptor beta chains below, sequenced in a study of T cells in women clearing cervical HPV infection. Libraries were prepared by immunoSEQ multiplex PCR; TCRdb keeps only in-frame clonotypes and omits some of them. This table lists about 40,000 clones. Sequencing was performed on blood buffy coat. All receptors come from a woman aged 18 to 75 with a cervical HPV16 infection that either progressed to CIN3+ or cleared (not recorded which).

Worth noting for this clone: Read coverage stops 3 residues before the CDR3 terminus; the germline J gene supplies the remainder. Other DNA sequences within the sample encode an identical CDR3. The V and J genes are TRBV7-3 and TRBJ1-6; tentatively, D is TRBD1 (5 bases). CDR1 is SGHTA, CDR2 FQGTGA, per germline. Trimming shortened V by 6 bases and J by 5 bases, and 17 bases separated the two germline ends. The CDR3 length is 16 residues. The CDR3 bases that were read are TGTGCCAGCAGACGACTCACGACAGAAAATAATTCACCC. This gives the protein CASRRLTTENNSP. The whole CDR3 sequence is CASRRLTTENNSPLHF.

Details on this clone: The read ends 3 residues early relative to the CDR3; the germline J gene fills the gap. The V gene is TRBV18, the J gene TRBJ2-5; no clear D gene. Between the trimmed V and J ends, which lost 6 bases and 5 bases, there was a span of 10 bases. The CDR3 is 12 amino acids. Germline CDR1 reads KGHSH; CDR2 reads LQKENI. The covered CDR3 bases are TGTGCCAGCTCCCGTGAACTGGAGACC. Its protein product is CASSRELET. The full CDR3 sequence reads CASSRELETQYF.